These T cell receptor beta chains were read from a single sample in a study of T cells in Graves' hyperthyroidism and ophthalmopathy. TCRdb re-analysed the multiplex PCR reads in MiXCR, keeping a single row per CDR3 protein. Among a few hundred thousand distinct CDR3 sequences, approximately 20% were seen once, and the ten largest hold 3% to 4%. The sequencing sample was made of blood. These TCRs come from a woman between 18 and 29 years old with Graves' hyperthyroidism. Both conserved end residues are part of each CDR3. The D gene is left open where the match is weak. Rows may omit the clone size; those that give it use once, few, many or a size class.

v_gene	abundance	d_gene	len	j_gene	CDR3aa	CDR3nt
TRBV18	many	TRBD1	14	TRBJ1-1	CASSPGTANTEAFF	TGTGCCAGCAGTCCCGGGACAGCTAACACTGAAGCTTTCTTT
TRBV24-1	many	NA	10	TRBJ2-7	CATMIHEQYF	TGTGCCACCATGATCCACGAGCAGTACTTC
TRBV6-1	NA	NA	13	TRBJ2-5	CASSTTVQETQYF	TGTGCCAGCAGTACAACAGTTCAAGAGACCCAGTACTTC
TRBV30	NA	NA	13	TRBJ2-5	CAWSKRFRDHNDF	TGTGCCTGGAGCAAACGCTTCCGGGACCATAACGACTTC
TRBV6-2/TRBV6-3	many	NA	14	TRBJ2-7	CASRSPTTGHEQYF	TGTGCCAGCAGATCCCCTACAACAGGCCACGAGCAGTACTTC
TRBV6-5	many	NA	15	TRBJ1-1	CASSYAGAPSTEAFF	TGTGCCAGCAGTTACGCAGGGGCACCCAGCACTGAAGCTTTCTTT
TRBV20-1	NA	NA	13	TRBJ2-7	CSANTGITYEQYF	TGCAGTGCTAACACCGGGATAACCTACGAGCAGTACTTC
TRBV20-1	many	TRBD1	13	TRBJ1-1	CSATGTGDTEAFF	TGCAGTGCAACCGGGACAGGGGACACTGAAGCTTTCTTT
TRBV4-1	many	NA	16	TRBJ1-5	CASSQDMTVRNQPQHF	TGCGCCAGCAGCCAAGATATGACAGTAAGGAACCAGCCCCAGCATTTT
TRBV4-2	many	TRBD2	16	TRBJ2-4	CASSQVLAGAGYIQYF	TGTGCCAGCAGCCAGGTCCTAGCGGGGGCGGGATACATTCAGTACTTC
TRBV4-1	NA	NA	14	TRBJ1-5	CASSQDWAYQPQHF	TGCGCCAGCAGCCAAGATTGGGCGTATCAGCCCCAGCATTTT